The 26 T cell receptor beta chains below all came from one sample that was sequenced in a study of identical twins. From the 5' RACE reads, TCRdb called clonotypes with MiXCR, one entry per CDR3 protein. The sample lists hundreds of thousands of distinct CDR3 sequences; under 8.5% were seen once. The same specimen was also included in a second study, on yellow fever vaccine responses in identical twins.

Sample: PBMCs. The receptors originated from a woman aged 18-29 years in good health.

This clonotype was seen repeatedly, ten times or more. The chain carries TRBV12-3 or TRBV12-4 and TRBJ2-1, with D perhaps TRBD1 or TRBD2 (6 bases each). The CDR3 runs 15 residues. V was pared by 8 bases and J by 6 bases, with 20 bases between. In nucleotides, the CDR3 is TGTGCCAGCCGAGGAGGGGGTCGGAATGGCAATGAGCAGTTCTTC. Its protein is CASRGGGRNGNEQFF.

This chain uses TRBV7-1 with TRBJ2-1; TRBD2 aligns across 9 bases. TRBV7-1 is treated as an ORF (open reading frame) with a function not yet certain. This CDR3 region has 22 residues. Unmatched junction bases numbered 30, after V lost 2 bases and J lost 10 bases. The CDR3 loop is CASSSKPISLGGYGGRAGEQFF. In DNA form, the CDR3 reads TGTGCCAGCAGCTCAAAACCTATCTCCTTGGGGGGTTATGGCGGGAGGGCCGGGGAGCAGTTCTTC.

The chain couples TRBV18 to TRBJ1-2; TRBD1 aligns across 7 bases. CDR1 and CDR2 from the germline V gene are KGHSH and LQKENI. CDR3 size: 15 residues. With 3 bases clipped from V and 2 bases from J, the junction kept 6 bases outside the gene matches. The CDR3 loop reads CASSPGRDSNYGYTF. The CDR3 DNA sequence: TGTGCCAGCTCACCCGGGCGGGACAGCAACTATGGCTACACCTTC. The full variable domain, with the rest looked up from reference TRBV18 and TRBJ1-2, is NAGVMQNPRHLVRRRGQEARLRCSPMKGHSHVYWYRQLPEEGLKFMVYLQKENIIDESGMPKERFSAEFPKEGPSILRIQQVVRGDSAAYFCASSPGRDSNYGYTFGSGTRLTVV.

This clonotype was observed at least ten times. The V call is TRBV15, the J call TRBJ2-4; 7 bases map to TRBD2. This CDR3 is 16 amino acids long. Germline CDR1 and CDR2: LNHNV and YYDKDF (reference sequence). V gave up 0 bases and J gave up 3 bases; unmatched junction bases: 5. The CDR3 loop reads CATSRDEGGDKNIQYF. Written as DNA, the CDR3 is TGTGCCACCAGCAGAGATGAGGGAGGGGACAAAAACATTCAGTACTTC. The full variable domain, with the rest looked up from reference TRBV15 and TRBJ2-4, is DAMVIQNPRYQVTQFGKPVTLSCSQTLNHNVMYWYQQKSSQAPKLLFHYYDKDFNNEADTPDNFQSRRPNTSFCFLDIRSPGLGDTAMYLCATSRDEGGDKNIQYFGAGTRLSVL.

This clonotype was observed at least ten times. The chain recombines TRBV19 with TRBJ1-1, with D perhaps TRBD1 (6 bases). Germline loops: CDR1 LNHDA, CDR2 SQIVND (reference sequence). This CDR3 is 11 amino acids long. V was clipped by 10 bases and J by 3 bases, with 9 bases between them. The CDR3 bases are TGTGCCACCACAGGGCACACTGAAGCTTTCTTT. Translation gives CATTGHTEAFF. The complete variable domain, with remaining parts taken from reference TRBV19 and TRBJ1-1, reads DGGITQSPKYLFRKEGQNVTLSCEQNLNHDAMYWYRQDPGQGLRLIYYSQIVNDFQKGDIAEGYSVSREKKESFPLTVTSAQKNPTAFYLCATTGHTEAFFGQGTRLTVV.

The gene calls are TRBV11-1 and TRBJ1-2; TRBD1 agrees at 10 bases. CDR1 and CDR2 (germline): SGHAT, FQDESV (reference sequence). The V gene end was trimmed by 5 bases and the J gene end by 7 bases; junction bases not matched to a gene: 7. The CDR3 covers 14 residues. CDR3 nucleotide sequence: TGTGCCAGCAGCCTGGGACAGGGGCTGCTTGGCTACACCTTC. Protein sequence: CASSLGQGLLGYTF.

The chain combines TRBV4-1 with TRBJ2-1; D possibly corresponds to TRBD2 (5 bases). Trimming cost V 0 bases and J 5 bases, with 20 bases left between them. The germline V gene encodes CDR1 MGHRA and CDR2 YSYEKL. This CDR3 has 18 amino acids. The chain's CDR3 is CASSQEGRGYRLNNEQFF. CDR3 nucleotide sequence: TGCGCCAGCAGCCAAGAAGGGAGAGGCTATCGTCTCAACAATGAGCAGTTCTTC.

At least ten counts were recorded for this clonotype. The V call is TRBV29-1, the J call TRBJ2-4, with D tentatively TRBD1 (6 bases). Per the germline V gene, CDR1 is SQVTM and CDR2 is ANQGSEA. The CDR3 extends over 14 amino acids. The V end was cut by 4 bases, the J end by 0 bases, with 10 bases between. This CDR3 is CSVAGALAKNIQYF. CDR3 bases: TGCAGCGTTGCAGGGGCCTTAGCCAAAAACATTCAGTACTTC. The full variable domain, with the rest looked up from reference TRBV29-1 and TRBJ2-4, is SAVISQKPSRDICQRGTSLTIQCQVDSQVTMMFWYRQQPGQSLTLIATANQGSEATYESGFVIDKFPISRPNLTFSTLTVSNMSPEDSSIYLCSVAGALAKNIQYFGAGTRLSVL.

V gene TRBV4-1 combines with J gene TRBJ2-2; the match to TRBD1 covers 7 bases. Germline-derived CDR1 and CDR2 are MGHRA and YSYEKL. Trimming took 1 base from V and 2 from J; bases not matched to a gene: 13. There are 19 residues in the CDR3. CDR3 residues: CASSQVWERQGSNTGELFF. CDR3 in DNA: TGCGCCAGCAGCCAAGTTTGGGAACGACAGGGAAGTAACACCGGGGAGCTGTTTTTT.

This clonotype was recorded many times. The rearrangement links TRBV12-3 or TRBV12-4 to TRBJ2-1; D gene unclear. V was shortened by 8 bases and J by 9 bases, with 17 bases between the two germline ends. This CDR3 is built from 13 residues. CDR3 nucleotide sequence: TGTGCCAGCCGGTTGGCGGTTTTTTTTGAGCAGTTCTTC. Amino acid sequence: CASRLAVFFEQFF.

The sample holds many counts of this clonotype. The chain is built from TRBV10-3 and TRBJ2-1; D may be TRBD2 (6 bases). The CDR3 runs 15 residues. Germline V CDR1 and CDR2: ENHRY, SYGVKD. Between the trimmed V and J ends, which lost 8 bases and 1 base, there was a span of 15 bases. The CDR3 DNA sequence: TGTGCCATCGGTTCCTCCGGGGGTTCCTACAATGAGCAGTTCTTC. It yields the protein CAIGSSGGSYNEQFF.

This clonotype was recorded many times. The chain is built from TRBV29-1 and TRBJ1-1; 9 positions match TRBD1. The CDR3 is 14 amino acids. CDR1 and CDR2 (germline): SQVTM, ANQGSEA. V shed 4 bases, J shed 3 bases, and the junction held 6 bases outside the gene matches. The CDR3 coding sequence is TGCAGCGTTGCGGCGGGGACAGGGCACACTGAAGCTTTCTTT. It encodes CSVAAGTGHTEAFF.

The chain carries TRBV5-1 and TRBJ2-1, with 7 bases aligning to TRBD2. Per the germline V gene, CDR1 is SGHRS and CDR2 is YFSETQ. Trimming took 4 bases from V and 3 from J; bases not matched to a gene: 10. This CDR3 comprises 16 residues. The CDR3 sequence: CASSTRTRSLYNEQFF. DNA of the CDR3: TGCGCCAGCAGCACTCGGACTAGGTCCCTCTACAATGAGCAGTTCTTC. Supplemented by reference TRBV5-1 and TRBJ2-1, the full variable domain reads KAGVTQTPRYLIKTRGQQVTLSCSPISGHRSVSWYQQTPGQGLQFLFEYFSETQRNKGNFPGRFSGRQFSNSRSEMNVSTLELGDSALYLCASSTRTRSLYNEQFFGPGTRLTVL.

This clonotype was detected a few times. This chain links TRBV12-3 or TRBV12-4 with TRBJ2-1, with 7 bases identical to TRBD2. The length of the CDR3 is 13 residues. Trimming at V came to 6 bases and at J to 10 bases, leaving 9 bases not matched to a gene. The CDR3 protein is CASRLRTSHEQFF. The CDR3 DNA reads TGTGCCAGCAGACTTAGGACTAGTCACGAGCAGTTCTTC.

V and J are TRBV29-1 and TRBJ1-2, with D perhaps matching TRBD1 (5 bases). Trimming stripped 4 bases from V and 3 bases from J, with 24 bases between. Germline lookup yields CDR1 SQVTM and CDR2 ANQGSEA. The CDR3 runs to 17 residues. CDR3 residues: CSVGREGRAVPDYGYTF. The CDR3 DNA follows: TGCAGCGTTGGGCGCGAGGGGCGGGCAGTTCCTGACTATGGCTACACCTTC.

This chain joins TRBV28 and TRBJ2-4; D unclear. V dropped 5 bases and J dropped 0 bases, with 2 bases sitting between them. This CDR3 is 12 amino acids long. CDR1 is MDHEN and CDR2 is SYDVKM in the germline V gene. The DNA of the CDR3 is TGTGCCAGCAGTCAAGCCAAAAACATTCAGTACTTC. Translating it yields CASSQAKNIQYF.

This clonotype was seen many times. V usage is TRBV2 and J usage is TRBJ2-3; 10 nucleotides line up with TRBD2. From germline, CDR1 is SNHLY and CDR2 FYNNEI. This CDR3 is built from 19 residues. The V and J ends lost 5 bases and 2 bases, in that order; junction bases with no gene match: 16. The CDR3 loop reads CASSRGLADGALHTDTQYF. For the CDR3, the DNA is TGTGCCAGCAGTCGCGGACTAGCGGACGGAGCTCTACACACAGATACGCAGTATTTT.

The rearrangement uses TRBV10-3 and TRBJ1-2; no clear D gene. The CDR3 extends over 11 amino acids. The V end was cut by 3 bases, the J end by 2 bases, with 1 base between. The germline V gene has CDR1 ENHRY and CDR2 SYGVKD. The CDR3 spells CAISENYGYTF. In nucleotides, the CDR3 is TGTGCCATCAGTGAAAACTATGGCTACACCTTC.

The chain carries TRBV9 and TRBJ2-1; maybe TRBD1 (6 bases). The CDR3 extends over 15 amino acids. Looked up from germline, CDR1 is SGDLS and CDR2 is YYNGEE. Trimming cost V 0 bases and J 6 bases, with 13 bases left between them. DNA of the CDR3: TGTGCCAGCAGCGTAGGAACAGGGTGTTTCAATGAGCAGTTCTTC. Protein sequence: CASSVGTGCFNEQFF.

This rearrangement joins TRBV4-2 to TRBJ1-4, with D perhaps TRBD1 (5 bases). This CDR3 comprises 16 residues. Germline V gene lookup returns CDR1 LGHNA and CDR2 YNFKEQ. V lost 0 bases and J lost 5, with 13 bases in between. CDR3 amino acids: CASSQDLGRGNEKLFF. The CDR3 DNA reads as TGTGCCAGCAGCCAAGATCTGGGGAGGGGAAATGAAAAACTGTTTTTT.

A few counts support this clonotype. The rearrangement uses TRBV5-4 and TRBJ2-2, with TRBD2 as a possible D gene (5 bases). CDR1 is SGHNT and CDR2 is YYREEE in the germline V gene (reference sequence). Between the trimmed V and J ends, which lost 2 bases and 4 bases, there was a span of 15 bases. The CDR3 totals 16 residues. The CDR3 bases are TGTGCCAGCAGCTTCGGAGAGCCCCGGGGCACCGGGGAGCTGTTTTTT. Translating it yields CASSFGEPRGTGELFF.

The V gene is TRBV19, the J gene TRBJ2-2; D unclear. The germline V gene encodes CDR1 LNHDA and CDR2 SQIVND (reference sequence). The germline V and J ends were trimmed by 6 bases and 7 bases, with 9 bases remaining between them. There are 12 residues in the CDR3. CDR3 bases: TGTGCCAGTAGCTCTTCGGTCGGGGAGCTGTTTTTT. This translates into CASSSSVGELFF.

This clonotype has more than one count but fewer than ten. V gene TRBV7-2 combines with J gene TRBJ1-4; D is unresolved. Germline V lookup: CDR1 SGHTA, CDR2 FQGNSA. V was shortened by 2 bases and J by 17 bases, with 15 bases between the two germline ends. The CDR3 sequence is 12 residues long. CDR3 nucleotides: TGTGCCAGCAGCTTATCGGGCAGGTTGCTCTTTTTT. It codes for CASSLSGRLLFF.

The V and J genes are TRBV14 and TRBJ2-6, with 8 bases fitting TRBD1. Per the germline V gene, CDR1 is SGHDN and CDR2 is FVKESK. This CDR3 region has 17 residues. V lost 1 base, J lost 2 bases, and 4 bases stayed unmatched. CDR3 residues: CASSQGTGNPGANVLTF. For the CDR3, the DNA is TGTGCCAGCAGCCAAGGGACAGGGAATCCTGGGGCCAACGTCCTGACTTTC.

There are many counts of this clonotype. The V call is TRBV5-1, the J call TRBJ1-1, with a possible D match to TRBD1 (6 bases). The CDR3 covers 16 residues. With 4 bases removed from V and 1 base from J, the gap between germline ends came to 17 bases. From germline, CDR1 is SGHRS and CDR2 YFSETQ. CDR3: CASSPEGQLPNTEAFF. CDR3 nucleotide sequence: TGCGCCAGCAGCCCTGAAGGACAGCTTCCGAACACTGAAGCTTTCTTT.

The gene calls are TRBV20-1 and TRBJ2-3; D is ambiguous. Germline loops: CDR1 DFQATT, CDR2 SNEGSKA (reference sequence). Trimming pared 2 bases from V and 6 bases from J, leaving 6 bases between. The CDR3 is 11 amino acids. The CDR3 loop reads CSARFSDTQYF. The CDR3 DNA reads TGCAGTGCTAGATTTAGTGATACGCAGTATTTT.